A selection of T cell receptor beta chains follows, all from one sample in a study of blood T cell repertoires in COVID-19. TCRdb keeps only in-frame clones here, not all; method: immunoSEQ multiplex PCR. The table includes nearly 250,000 clones, 85% detected once. The sequencing sample was made of PBMCs or T cells enriched from blood (not recorded which). The receptors come from a woman aged 50 to 65 with acute COVID-19. The CDR3 runs from the conserved cysteine through the conserved F or W. The D gene is left open where the match is weak. Part of the rows lack a size; the others show once, few, many or a class for expanded clones.

>.|TRBD1|TRBV28|TRBJ1-6
CASSSATGGNSPLHF
TGTGCCAGCAGTTCAGCGACAGGGGGAAATTCACCCCTCCACTTT
>.|TRBD2|TRBV7-2|TRBJ2-1
CASSLGLAANEQFF
TGTGCCAGCAGCTTAGGCCTAGCGGCCAATGAGCAGTTCTTC
>.|.|TRBV4-1|TRBJ1-4
CASSQGAGYGDEKLFF
TGCGCCAGCAGCCAAGGGGCAGGGTACGGAGATGAAAAACTGTTTTTT
>.|.|TRBV19|TRBJ2-3
CASSNNRRGLVGTQYF
TGTGCCAGTAGTAATAATCGCCGGGGGTTAGTGGGGACGCAGTATTTT
>.|TRBD1|TRBV3-1/TRBV3-2|TRBJ2-3
CASSQGTGFLADTQYF
TGTGCCAGCAGCCAGGGGACAGGGTTTTTGGCAGATACGCAGTATTTT
>.|.|TRBV3-1/TRBV3-2|TRBJ1-2
CASMWVGVGKVWSYGYTF
TGTGCCAGCATGTGGGTTGGAGTCGGCAAAGTGTGGAGCTATGGCTACACCTTC
>.|TRBD1|TRBV19|TRBJ2-1
CASSFPDRDEQFF
TGTGCCAGTAGTTTCCCGGACAGGGATGAGCAGTTCTTC
>.|.|TRBV3-1/TRBV3-2|TRBJ1-6
CASSQHRENSPLHF
TGTGCCAGCAGCCAACACCGGGAAAATTCACCCCTCCACTTT
>.|.|TRBV5-1|TRBJ1-1
CASSLGGWNTEAFF
TGCGCCAGCAGCTTGGGAGGGTGGAACACTGAAGCTTTCTTT
>few|.|TRBV14|TRBJ1-1
CASSQGRAEAFF
TGTGCCAGCAGCCAGGGCAGGGCTGAAGCTTTCTTT
>.|TRBD1|TRBV11-2|TRBJ2-3
CASSYISGQGEADTQYF
TGTGCCAGCAGCTACATCAGTGGACAGGGGGAGGCAGATACGCAGTATTTT
>.|TRBD1|TRBV19|TRBJ2-7
CASSIATGPPYEQYF
TGTGCCAGTAGTATCGCGACAGGGCCCCCCTACGAGCAGTACTTC
>once|.|TRBV7-2|TRBJ1-4
CASSYQATNEKLFF
TGTGCCAGCAGCTACCAGGCAACTAATGAAAAACTGTTTTTT
>.|TRBD1|TRBV11-2|TRBJ1-1
CASSLTQGAKVAFF
TGTGCCAGCAGCTTGACCCAGGGGGCAAAGGTAGCTTTCTTT
>.|.|TRBV5-1|TRBJ2-3
CASSLGLGAPRTDTQYF
TGCGCCAGCAGCTTGGGTCTGGGGGCCCCCCGCACAGATACGCAGTATTTT
>.|TRBD2|TRBV7-2|TRBJ2-1
CASSLVSGGANEQFF
TGTGCCAGCAGCTTAGTTAGCGGGGGGGCGAATGAGCAGTTCTTC
>once|TRBD1|TRBV2|TRBJ2-1
CASSDRGPLYNEQFF
TGTGCCAGCAGCGACAGGGGGCCCCTTTACAATGAGCAGTTCTTC
>.|.|TRBV19|TRBJ1-5
CASSPTSRQGAAAPQHF
TGTGCCAGTAGTCCCACGAGCAGACAAGGCGCCGCCGCGCCCCAGCATTTT
>once|.|TRBV15|TRBJ1-1
CATSRGGGVAFF
TGTGCCACCAGCAGAGGAGGAGGGGTAGCTTTCTTT
>.|.|TRBV9|TRBJ1-3
CASSGGGGNTIYF
TGTGCCAGCAGCGGAGGCGGTGGAAACACCATATATTTT
>.|.|TRBV14|TRBJ2-5
CASSQDRGDNQYF
TGTGCCAGCAGCCAAGATAGGGGCGATAACCAGTACTTC
>.|TRBD1|TRBV7-2|TRBJ1-6
CASSSGQGDRSPLHF
TGTGCCAGCAGCTCAGGACAGGGGGATCGGTCACCCCTCCACTTT
>.|.|TRBV10-3|TRBJ1-1
CAIRSERTEAFF
TGTGCCATCAGATCCGAGAGGACTGAAGCTTTCTTT
>.|.|TRBV7-3|TRBJ1-1
CASSPVGGHGTEAFF
TGTGCCAGCAGCCCCGTGGGGGGGCATGGCACTGAAGCTTTCTTT
>.|TRBD1|TRBV6-5|TRBJ1-2
CATTDRTAYGYTF
TGTGCCACCACGGACAGGACCGCCTATGGCTACACCTTC
>.|.|TRBV9|TRBJ1-6
CASSARQDNSPLHF
TGTGCCAGCAGCGCCCGACAGGATAATTCACCCCTCCACTTT
>.|.|TRBV6-2/TRBV6-3|TRBJ2-5
CASSYGSGWKTQYF
TGTGCCAGCAGTTACGGATCAGGGTGGAAGACCCAGTACTTC
>few|.|TRBV20-1|TRBJ1-4
CSARQFEKLFF
TGCAGTGCTAGACAATTTGAAAAACTGTTTTTT
>.|TRBD1|TRBV9|TRBJ2-7
CASSLTGADTLYEQYF
TGTGCCAGCAGTTTAACAGGGGCCGATACCCTCTACGAGCAGTACTTC
>.|.|TRBV12-3/TRBV12-4|TRBJ1-5
CASRGRVNQPQHF
TGTGCCAGCAGGGGCAGGGTGAATCAGCCCCAGCATTTT
>.|.|TRBV5-4|TRBJ1-1
CASSLGQAHTEAFF
TGTGCCAGCAGCTTGGGGCAGGCCCACACTGAAGCTTTCTTT
>.|.|TRBV4-3|TRBJ1-1
CASSQTTTAWNTEAFF
TGCGCCAGCAGCCAAACGACGACTGCCTGGAACACTGAAGCTTTCTTT
>.|.|TRBV7-9|TRBJ1-4
CASSLGVAPGNEKLFF
TGTGCCAGCAGCTTAGGGGTAGCGCCCGGGAATGAAAAACTGTTTTTT
>.|.|TRBV3-1/TRBV3-2|TRBJ2-1
CASSQSETGSYNEQFF
TGTGCCAGCAGCCAGTCCGAGACAGGATCCTACAATGAGCAGTTCTTC
>.|.|TRBV27|TRBJ2-1
CASSLRTPYNEQFF
TGTGCCAGCAGTCTACGGACACCTTACAATGAGCAGTTCTTC
>.|.|TRBV3-1/TRBV3-2|TRBJ1-2
CASSPTPQGNYGYTF
TGTGCCAGCAGCCCCACCCCACAGGGTAACTATGGCTACACCTTC
>.|TRBD2|TRBV9|TRBJ2-7
CASSVSGGIIYEQYF
TGTGCCAGCAGCGTCAGCGGGGGTATTATTTACGAGCAGTACTTC
>.|TRBD2|TRBV7-2|TRBJ2-2
CASSRGDYGELFF
TGTGCCAGCAGTCGTGGGGACTACGGGGAGCTGTTTTTT
>.|.|TRBV7-8|TRBJ1-3
CASSFAAQQGSGNTIYF
TGTGCCAGCAGCTTCGCCGCCCAACAGGGCTCTGGAAACACCATATATTTT
>.|.|TRBV25-1|TRBJ2-5
CASSDMRGSQETQYF
TGTGCCAGCAGTGACATGCGGGGATCCCAAGAGACCCAGTACTTC
>few|.|TRBV10-3|TRBJ2-7
CAISGRDLHEQYF
TGTGCCATCAGTGGTCGGGATCTCCACGAGCAGTACTTC
>.|.|TRBV5-6|TRBJ2-6
CASSLPGSGANVLTF
TGTGCCAGCAGCTTGCCGGGTTCTGGGGCCAACGTCCTGACTTTC
>once|TRBD1|TRBV30|TRBJ1-2
CAWDSLNYGYTF
TGTGCTTGGGACAGCCTTAACTATGGCTACACCTTC
>.|.|TRBV6-1|TRBJ2-7
CASSEPGRFSGYEQYF
TGTGCCAGCAGTGAACCCGGTCGCTTTTCGGGCTACGAGCAGTACTTC
>.|.|TRBV12-3/TRBV12-4|TRBJ2-7
CASSLYSNYEQYF
TGTGCCAGCAGTTTATACAGCAACTACGAGCAGTACTTC